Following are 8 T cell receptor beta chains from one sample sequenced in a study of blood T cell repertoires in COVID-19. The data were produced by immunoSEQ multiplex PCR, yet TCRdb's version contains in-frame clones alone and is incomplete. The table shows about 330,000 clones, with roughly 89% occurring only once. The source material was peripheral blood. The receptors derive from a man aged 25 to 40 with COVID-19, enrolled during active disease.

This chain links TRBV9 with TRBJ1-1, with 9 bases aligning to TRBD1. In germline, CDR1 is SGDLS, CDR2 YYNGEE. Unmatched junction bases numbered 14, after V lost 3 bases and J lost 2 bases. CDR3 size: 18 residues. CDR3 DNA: TGTGCCAGCAGCGCAGACCCGTACTCGGGACAGGGAAACACTGAAGCTTTCTTT. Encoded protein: CASSADPYSGQGNTEAFF. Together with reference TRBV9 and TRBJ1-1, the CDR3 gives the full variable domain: DSGVTQTPKHLITATGQRVTLRCSPRSGDLSVYWYQQSLDQGLQFLIQYYNGEERAKGNILERFSAQQFPDLHSELNLSSLELGDSALYFCASSADPYSGQGNTEAFFGQGTRLTVV.

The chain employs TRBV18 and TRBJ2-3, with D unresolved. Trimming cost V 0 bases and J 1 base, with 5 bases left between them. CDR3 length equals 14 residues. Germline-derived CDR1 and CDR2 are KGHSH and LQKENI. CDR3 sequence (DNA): TGTGCCAGCTCACCACCTCCTGGCACAGATACGCAGTATTTT. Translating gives CASSPPPGTDTQYF.

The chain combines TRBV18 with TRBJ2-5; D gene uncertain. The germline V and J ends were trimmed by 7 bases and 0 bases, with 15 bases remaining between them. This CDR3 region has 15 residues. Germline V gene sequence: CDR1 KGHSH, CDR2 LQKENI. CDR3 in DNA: TGTGCCAGCTGCCCCACACCAACCAACCAAGAGACCCAGTACTTC. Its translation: CASCPTPTNQETQYF. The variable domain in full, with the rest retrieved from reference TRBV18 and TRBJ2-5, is NAGVMQNPRHLVRRRGQEARLRCSPMKGHSHVYWYRQLPEEGLKFMVYLQKENIIDESGMPKERFSAEFPKEGPSILRIQQVVRGDSAAYFCASCPTPTNQETQYFGPGTRLLVL.

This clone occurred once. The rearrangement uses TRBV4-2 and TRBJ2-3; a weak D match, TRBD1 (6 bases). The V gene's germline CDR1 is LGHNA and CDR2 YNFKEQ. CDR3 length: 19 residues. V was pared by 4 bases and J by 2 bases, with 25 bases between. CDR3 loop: CASSPLRGTGQLYTDTQYF. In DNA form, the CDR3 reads TGTGCCAGCAGCCCCCTTAGGGGAACGGGACAACTATACACAGATACGCAGTATTTT.

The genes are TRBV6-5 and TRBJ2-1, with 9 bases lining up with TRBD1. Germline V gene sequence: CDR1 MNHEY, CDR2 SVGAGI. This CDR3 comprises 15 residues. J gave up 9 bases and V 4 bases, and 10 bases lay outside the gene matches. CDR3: CASSWGQGVQGEQFF. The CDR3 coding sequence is TGTGCCAGCAGTTGGGGACAGGGCGTACAGGGTGAGCAGTTCTTC.

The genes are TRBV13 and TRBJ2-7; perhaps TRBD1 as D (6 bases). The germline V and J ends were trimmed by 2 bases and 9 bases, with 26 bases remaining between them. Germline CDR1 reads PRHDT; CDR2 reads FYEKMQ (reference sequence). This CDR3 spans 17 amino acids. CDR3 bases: TGTGCCAGCAGCTTACGTAGATTGGGACAAGAGTACGATGGGCAGTACTTC. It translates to CASSLRRLGQEYDGQYF.

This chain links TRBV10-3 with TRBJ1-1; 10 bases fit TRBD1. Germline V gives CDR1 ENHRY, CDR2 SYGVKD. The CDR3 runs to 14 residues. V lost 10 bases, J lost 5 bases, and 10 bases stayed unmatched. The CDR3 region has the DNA TGTGCCACCTGGACAGGGGGATTGGTAACTGAAGCTTTCTTT. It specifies CATWTGGLVTEAFF.

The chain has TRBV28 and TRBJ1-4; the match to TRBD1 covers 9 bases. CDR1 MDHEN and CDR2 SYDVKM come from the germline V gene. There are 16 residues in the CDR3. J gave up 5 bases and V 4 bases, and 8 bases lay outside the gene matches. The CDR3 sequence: CASSSGGQGVNEKLFF. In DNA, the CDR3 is TGTGCCAGCAGTTCAGGGGGACAGGGAGTAAATGAAAAACTGTTTTTT.